The present T cell receptor beta chain was sequenced within a study of vaccination effects on CD4 cells after COVID-19. Prior to sequencing, the ViraFEST assay stimulated PBMC with viral peptide pools, which expanded the antigen-specific CD4+ T cells. Scientists isolated CD4+ T cells after an approximately 11-day culture period ended. The vaccine given was either BNT162b2 or mRNA-1273, in two doses. None of these healthy vaccinees had been infected with SARS-CoV-2 before vaccination. Half-medium changes using IL-2 medium occurred on days 3 and 7. Notes on this clone: What it binds is unknown.

Study-wide findings and caveats: Vaccine- and infection-induced clones showed marked clonal contraction late following vaccination.

Libraries were prepared by immunoSEQ multiplex PCR; TCRdb keeps only in-frame clonotypes and omits some of them. The sample holds 25,000 to 30,000 clones, around 70% seen once. This CDR3 is built from 16 residues. Per germline, CDR1 SEHNR and CDR2 FQNEAQ (reference sequence). With V trimmed by 4 bases and J by 6 bases, 12 bases remained unmatched. This clonotype was obtained from a human donor who received a COVID-19 vaccine. The chain carries TRBV7-9 and TRBJ2-7, with 10 bases identical to TRBD1. The source material was CD4+ T cells from PBMCs cultured with HCoV-NL63 spike peptides, sampled after COVID-19 vaccination. The CDR3 DNA is TGTGCCAGCAGCTCCGCCGGGACAGGGGTACGCGGCGAGCAGTACTTC. Translating it yields CASSSAGTGVRGEQYF.